The rows below give T cell receptor beta chains drawn from one sample of a study of shared clonotypes between healthy human individuals. Measured with immunoSEQ multiplex PCR; TCRdb has only the in-frame clones, and not every one. The sample records 500,000 to 650,000 clones, around three quarters being singletons. The specimen sequenced was PBMCs. All receptors come from a middle-aged woman in good health. Some clones in this sample may be carry-over from other donors' samples. The CDR3 runs from the conserved cysteine through the conserved F or W. The D gene is left open where the match is weak. The size entry is marked missing in some rows and otherwise reads once, few, many or a size class.

v_gene	d_gene	j_gene	abundance	CDR3aa	CDR3nt
TRBV7-2	TRBD1	TRBJ2-1	once	CASSPGQGRDNEQFF	TGTGCCAGCAGCCCAGGACAGGGGCGGGACAATGAGCAGTTCTTC
TRBV7-9	.	TRBJ2-1	.	CASSHTGTPYNEQFF	TGTGCCAGCAGCCATACCGGGACTCCATACAATGAGCAGTTCTTC
TRBV6-1	.	TRBJ2-7	few	CATGTVSYEQYF	TGTGCCACTGGGACGGTCTCCTACGAGCAGTACTTC
TRBV6-1	.	TRBJ2-6	.	CASSEGGNSGANVLTF	TGTGCCAGCAGTGAAGGTGGGAACTCTGGGGCCAACGTCCTGACTTTC
TRBV28	TRBD1	TRBJ2-7	.	CASIPGQGPYEQYF	TGTGCCAGCATTCCGGGACAGGGCCCCTACGAGCAGTACTTC
TRBV28	TRBD1	TRBJ2-7	.	CAIGTVGFGEQYF	TGTGCCATCGGGACAGTCGGATTTGGCGAGCAGTACTTC
TRBV7-2	.	TRBJ2-1	.	CASSSRLGPNEQFF	TGTGCCAGCAGCTCACGACTAGGACCCAATGAGCAGTTCTTC
TRBV5-1	TRBD1	TRBJ2-1	few	CASSLAPAGTGSREQFF	TGCGCCAGCAGCTTGGCTCCAGCCGGGACAGGGTCGCGTGAGCAGTTCTTC
TRBV6-5	TRBD1	TRBJ1-2	.	CATRDRGRGNYGYTF	TGTGCCACCAGGGACAGGGGGCGCGGTAACTATGGCTACACCTTC
TRBV18	TRBD1	TRBJ2-1	.	CASSPPPGQGASEQFF	TGTGCCAGCTCACCCCCCCCGGGACAGGGGGCTTCTGAGCAGTTCTTC
TRBV2	.	TRBJ1-3	.	CASSDWRLAGSGSPSGNTIYF	TGTGCCAGCAGTGATTGGCGATTGGCGGGAAGTGGGAGCCCGTCTGGAAACACCATATATTTT
TRBV9	TRBD2	TRBJ2-2	few	CASSVGLAVTGELFF	TGTGCCAGCAGCGTAGGACTAGCGGTCACCGGGGAGCTGTTTTTT
TRBV19	TRBD2	TRBJ2-7	.	CASSTGGDRPSEQYF	TGTGCCAGTAGTACGGGGGGGGACCGGCCTTCGGAGCAGTACTTC
TRBV5-6	.	TRBJ2-7	once	CASSLSPGDSYEQYF	TGTGCCAGCAGCTTGTCGCCAGGGGACTCCTACGAGCAGTACTTC
TRBV2	.	TRBJ1-1	.	CASRAWENTEAFF	TGTGCCAGCAGGGCGTGGGAGAACACTGAAGCTTTCTTT
TRBV27	.	TRBJ1-1	.	CASSSDVGTVNTEAFF	TGTGCCAGCAGTTCCGACGTCGGGACGGTGAACACTGAAGCTTTCTTT
TRBV6-5	.	TRBJ2-3	few	CASSYRRRDTQYF	TGTGCCAGCAGTTACAGAAGGAGGGATACGCAGTATTTT
TRBV6-6	TRBD1	TRBJ1-5	.	CASSSTRQGGNQPQHF	TGTGCCAGCAGCTCGACCAGACAGGGTGGCAATCAGCCCCAGCATTTT
TRBV28	TRBD2	TRBJ2-3	once	CASFPSGLAGGKSYTDTQYF	TGTGCCAGCTTCCCCTCGGGACTAGCGGGAGGAAAAAGCTACACAGATACGCAGTATTTT
TRBV2	.	TRBJ2-7	.	CASSGAVYDPFEQYF	TGTGCCAGCAGTGGGGCAGTTTATGACCCCTTCGAGCAGTACTTC
TRBV10-3	.	TRBJ1-2	.	CAISELQSTNYGYTF	TGTGCCATCAGTGAGTTACAGTCCACTAACTATGGCTACACCTTC
TRBV5-6	.	TRBJ2-3	.	CASSLVGGEPDTQYF	TGTGCCAGCAGCTTGGTAGGAGGAGAGCCCGATACGCAGTATTTT
TRBV6-6	TRBD1	TRBJ2-7	.	CASSYTGTGSSYEQYF	TGTGCCAGCAGTTATACCGGGACAGGGAGCTCCTACGAGCAGTACTTC
TRBV19	TRBD2	TRBJ2-1	.	CASHVSSGRGNEQFF	TGTGCCAGCCACGTTAGTAGCGGGAGAGGCAATGAGCAGTTCTTC
TRBV7-3	.	TRBJ2-2	.	CASSPGPSGTGELFF	TGTGCCAGCAGCCCGGGACCCTCGGGCACCGGGGAGCTGTTTTTT